This TCR beta chain stems from a study of T cell responses to AZD1222 COVID-19 vaccine. Findings of the study overall: Repertoires were sampled only after the peak T cell response.

Generated by immunoSEQ multiplex PCR, the TCRdb table keeps only in-frame clones and is missing some. The sample includes approximately 52,000 clones, about 87% seen only once; the top ten take approximately 2.5%. As for this clone: Its antigen is unidentified.

The specimen comprised peripheral blood, sampled 28 days after the second AZD1222 dose. The origin of this receptor is an adult who received the AZD1222 COVID-19 vaccine.

CDR3 DNA sequence: TGTGCCAGCAGTGACACCTCCTATAATTCACCCCTCCACTTT. It yields the protein CASSDTSYNSPLHF. The J gene is TRBJ1-6, the V gene TRBV2; D not certain. Germline CDR1 SNHLY, CDR2 FYNNEI. The CDR3 is made up of 14 amino acids. Trimming left V 3 bases short and J 0 bases short, with 3 bases between.